This T cell receptor (beta chain) was profiled in a study of cytomegalovirus exposure and HLA in healthy donors. Regarding the study as a whole: Altogether, 164 TCR beta chains were recorded as cytomegalovirus-associated. It was reported that TCR beta sequences correctly inferred the HLA-A and HLA-B alleles for most subjects. Earlier analysis found most TCR beta V segments productive about 87% or about 30% of the time.

Concerning this clone itself: Its antigen is undetermined.

With 60 Vbeta and 13 Jbeta primers, the PCR was carried out. Authors' data handling: Unique TCR beta chains totaled some 81 million in a later count, with approximately 11 million of them shared. The protocol was immunoSEQ multiplex PCR, while the TCRdb copy is restricted to in-frame clones and leaves out a portion. V, J and clone size are taken as reported in that table, and D and trimming were inferred from the DNA itself. This sample's table reports about 46,000 clones. The CDR3 extends over 13 amino acids. V lost 3 bases, J lost 11 bases, and 7 bases stayed unmatched. Germline V gene sequence: CDR1 MDHEN, CDR2 SYDVKM.

This TCR was recovered from a woman in her thirties or forties in good health and CMV-seronegative. The J gene is TRBJ1-1, the V gene TRBV28, with 9 bases aligning to TRBD1. Specimen: PBMCs. The CDR3 sequence is CASSFRDRDKAFF. The CDR3 region has the DNA TGTGCCAGCAGTTTCCGGGACAGGGATAAGGCTTTCTTT.